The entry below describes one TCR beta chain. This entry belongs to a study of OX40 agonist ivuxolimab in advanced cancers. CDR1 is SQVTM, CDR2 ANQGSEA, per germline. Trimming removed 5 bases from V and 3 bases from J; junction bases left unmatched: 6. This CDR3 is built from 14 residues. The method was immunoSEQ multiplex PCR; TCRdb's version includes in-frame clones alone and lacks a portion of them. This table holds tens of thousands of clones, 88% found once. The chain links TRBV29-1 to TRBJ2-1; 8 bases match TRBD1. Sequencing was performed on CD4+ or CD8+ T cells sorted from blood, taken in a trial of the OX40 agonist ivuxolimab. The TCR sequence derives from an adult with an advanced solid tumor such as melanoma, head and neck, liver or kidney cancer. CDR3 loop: CSVTGQGGYNEQFF. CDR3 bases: TGCAGCGTTACTGGACAGGGAGGCTACAATGAGCAGTTCTTC.